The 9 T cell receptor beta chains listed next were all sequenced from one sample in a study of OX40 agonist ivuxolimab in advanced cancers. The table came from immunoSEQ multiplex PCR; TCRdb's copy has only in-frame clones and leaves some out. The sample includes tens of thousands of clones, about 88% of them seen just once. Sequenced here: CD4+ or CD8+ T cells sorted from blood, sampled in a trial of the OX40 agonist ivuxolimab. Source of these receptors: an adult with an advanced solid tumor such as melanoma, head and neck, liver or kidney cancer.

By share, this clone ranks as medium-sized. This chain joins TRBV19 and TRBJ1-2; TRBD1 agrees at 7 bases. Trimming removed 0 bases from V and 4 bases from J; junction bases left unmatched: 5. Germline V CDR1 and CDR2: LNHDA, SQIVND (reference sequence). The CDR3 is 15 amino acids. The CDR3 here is CASSIDLRGSYGYTF. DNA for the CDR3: TGTGCCAGTAGTATAGATCTCAGGGGGTCCTATGGCTACACCTTC.

The CDR3 loop reads CASTLKASVTYEQYF. CDR3 bases: TGTGCCAGCACCCTAAAGGCGTCCGTAACCTACGAGCAGTACTTC. The chain combines TRBV11-2 with TRBJ2-7; D remains ambiguous. Germline CDR1 SGHAT, CDR2 FQNNGV. V gave up 7 bases and J gave up 2 bases, with 18 bases separating them. There are 15 residues in the CDR3. Full variable domain (remainder filled in from reference TRBV11-2 and TRBJ2-7): EAGVAQSPRYKIIEKRQSVAFWCNPISGHATLYWYQQILGQGPKLLIQFQNNGVVDDSQLPKDRFSAERLKGVDSTLKIQPAKLEDSAVYLCASTLKASVTYEQYFGPGTRLTVT.

This chain's CDR3 is CASSPSNEKLFF. As DNA, the CDR3 is TGTGCCAGCAGCCCCTCAAATGAAAAACTGTTTTTT. The V gene is TRBV7-9, the J gene TRBJ1-4, with D unclear. Looked up from germline, CDR1 is SEHNR and CDR2 is FQNEAQ (reference sequence). This CDR3 spans 12 amino acids. V was pared by 5 bases and J by 5 bases, with 6 bases between.

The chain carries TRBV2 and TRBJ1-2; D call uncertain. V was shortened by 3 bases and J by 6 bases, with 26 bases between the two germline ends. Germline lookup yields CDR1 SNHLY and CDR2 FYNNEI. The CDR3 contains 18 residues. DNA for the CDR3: TGTGCCAGCAGTGATTTCGGACCCTTAGAATCCCCTAAGGATGGCTACACCTTC. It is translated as CASSDFGPLESPKDGYTF. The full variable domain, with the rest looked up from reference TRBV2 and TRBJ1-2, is EPEVTQTPSHQVTQMGQEVILRCVPISNHLYFYWYRQILGQKVEFLVSFYNNEISEKSEIFDDQFSVERPDGSNFTLKIRSTKLEDSAMYFCASSDFGPLESPKDGYTFGSGTRLTVV.

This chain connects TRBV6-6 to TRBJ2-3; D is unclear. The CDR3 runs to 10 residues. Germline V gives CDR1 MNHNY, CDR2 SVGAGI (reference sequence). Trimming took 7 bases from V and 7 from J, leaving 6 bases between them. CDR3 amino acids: CASIGNTQYF. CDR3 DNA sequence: TGTGCCAGCATTGGAAATACGCAGTATTTT.

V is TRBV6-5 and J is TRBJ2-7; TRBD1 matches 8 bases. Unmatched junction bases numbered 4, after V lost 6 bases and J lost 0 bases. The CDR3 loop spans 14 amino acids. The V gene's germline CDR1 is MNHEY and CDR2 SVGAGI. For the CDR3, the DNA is TGTGCCAGCAGCCGACAGGGGCCCTCCTACGAGCAGTACTTC. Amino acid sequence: CASSRQGPSYEQYF.

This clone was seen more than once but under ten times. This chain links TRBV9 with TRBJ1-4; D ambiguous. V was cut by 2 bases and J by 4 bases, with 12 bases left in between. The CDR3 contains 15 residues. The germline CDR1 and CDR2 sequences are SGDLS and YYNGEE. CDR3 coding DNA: TGTGCCAGCAGCGTCCGGTGGGGATTTAATGAAAAACTGTTTTTT. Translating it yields CASSVRWGFNEKLFF.

CDR3 bases: TGTGCCAGCCGAACAAGGGGGGGGTCTGAAGCTTTCTTT. The encoded protein is CASRTRGGSEAFF. V is TRBV5-6 and J is TRBJ1-1; maybe TRBD1 (6 bases). V lost 7 bases, J lost 6 bases, and 16 bases lay in between. The CDR3 consists of 13 residues. Germline V gives CDR1 SGHDT, CDR2 YYEEEE.

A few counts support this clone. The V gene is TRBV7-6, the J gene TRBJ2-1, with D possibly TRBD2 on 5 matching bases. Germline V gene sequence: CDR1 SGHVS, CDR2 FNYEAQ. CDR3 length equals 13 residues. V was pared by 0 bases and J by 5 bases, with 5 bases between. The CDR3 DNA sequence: TGTGCCAGCAGCTTAGCCGGGGACAATGAGCAGTTCTTC. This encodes CASSLAGDNEQFF. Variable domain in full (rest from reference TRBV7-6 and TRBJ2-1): GAGVSQSPRYKVTKRGQDVALRCDPISGHVSLYWYRQALGQGPEFLTYFNYEAQQDKSGLPNDRFSAERPEGSISTLTIQRTEQRDSAMYRCASSLAGDNEQFFGPGTRLTVL.